Each of the 3 T cell receptor beta chains below was sequenced from the same sample in a study of cytomegalovirus exposure and HLA in healthy donors. 13 Jbeta primers and 60 Vbeta primers were used for the PCR. Data came from immunoSEQ multiplex PCR; TCRdb stores just in-frame clones and leaves some out. This repertoire shows 100,000 or so clones, about 76% found once; its top ten account for about 9.5%. Sequencing was carried out using PBMCs. The receptors come from a man aged 30 to 39 in good health and CMV-seropositive.

The V gene is TRBV7-9, the J gene TRBJ2-2; D call uncertain. V was trimmed by 1 base and J by 6 bases, leaving 3 bases between them. Germline-derived CDR1 and CDR2 are SEHNR and FQNEAQ (reference sequence). The CDR3 contains 12 residues. The CDR3 DNA follows: TGTGCCAGCAGCTTAGGCGCCGGGGAGCTGTTTTTT. The encoded protein is CASSLGAGELFF.

This chain connects TRBV10-3 to TRBJ2-1; 10 nucleotides match TRBD2. The CDR3 consists of 15 residues. Trimming removed 2 bases from V and 10 bases from J; junction bases left unmatched: 8. CDR1 is ENHRY and CDR2 is SYGVKD in the germline V gene. The CDR3 DNA sequence: TGTGCCATCAGTGAGGGCCTAGCGGGGGAGGGGGAGCAGTTCTTC. This codes for CAISEGLAGEGEQFF.

This chain joins TRBV5-1 and TRBJ2-5, with unresolved D. CDR1 is SGHRS, CDR2 YFSETQ, per germline. CDR3 length: 14 residues. Trimming took 0 bases from V and 2 from J, leaving 8 bases between them. CDR3 sequence (DNA): TGCGCCAGCAGCTTGGCTCCCGAGCAAGAGACCCAGTACTTC. Protein product: CASSLAPEQETQYF.